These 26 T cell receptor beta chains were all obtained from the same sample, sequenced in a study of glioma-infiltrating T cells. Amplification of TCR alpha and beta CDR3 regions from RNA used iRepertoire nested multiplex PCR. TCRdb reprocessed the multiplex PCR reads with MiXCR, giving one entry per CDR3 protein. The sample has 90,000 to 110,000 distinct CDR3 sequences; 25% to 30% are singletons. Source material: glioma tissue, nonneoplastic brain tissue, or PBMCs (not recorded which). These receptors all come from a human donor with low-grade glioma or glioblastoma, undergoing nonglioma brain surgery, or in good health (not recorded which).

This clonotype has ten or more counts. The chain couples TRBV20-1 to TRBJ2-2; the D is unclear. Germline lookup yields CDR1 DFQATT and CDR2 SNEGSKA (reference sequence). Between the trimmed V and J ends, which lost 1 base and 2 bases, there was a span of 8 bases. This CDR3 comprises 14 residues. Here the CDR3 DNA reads TGCAGTGCTAGAGCCGGAGTTAACACCGGGGAGCTGTTTTTT. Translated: CSARAGVNTGELFF.

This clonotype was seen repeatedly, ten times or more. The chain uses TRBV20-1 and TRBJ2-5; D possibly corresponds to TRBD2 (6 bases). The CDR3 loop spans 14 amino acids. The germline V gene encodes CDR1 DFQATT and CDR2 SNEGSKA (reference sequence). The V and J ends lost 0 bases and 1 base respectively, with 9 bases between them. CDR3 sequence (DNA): TGCAGTGCTAGAGATTGGGGGGTCCAAGAGACCCAGTACTTC. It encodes CSARDWGVQETQYF.

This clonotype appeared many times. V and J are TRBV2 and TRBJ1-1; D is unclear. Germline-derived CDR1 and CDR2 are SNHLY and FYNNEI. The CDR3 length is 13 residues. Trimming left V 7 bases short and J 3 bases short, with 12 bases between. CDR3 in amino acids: CASTYGPDTEAFF. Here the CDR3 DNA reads TGTGCCAGCACGTACGGACCCGACACTGAAGCTTTCTTT.

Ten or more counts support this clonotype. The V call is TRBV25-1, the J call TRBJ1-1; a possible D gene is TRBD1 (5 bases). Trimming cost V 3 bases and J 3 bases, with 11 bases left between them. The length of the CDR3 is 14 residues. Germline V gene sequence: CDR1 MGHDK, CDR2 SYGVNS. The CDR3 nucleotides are TGTGCCAGCAGTGATACTCTGGGGGACACTGAAGCTTTCTTT. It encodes CASSDTLGDTEAFF.

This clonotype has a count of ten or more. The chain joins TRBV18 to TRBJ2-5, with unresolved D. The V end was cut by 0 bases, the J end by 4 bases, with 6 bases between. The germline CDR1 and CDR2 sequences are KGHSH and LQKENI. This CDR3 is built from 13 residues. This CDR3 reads CASSPPTLETQYF. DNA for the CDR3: TGTGCCAGCTCACCACCGACTCTAGAGACCCAGTACTTC.

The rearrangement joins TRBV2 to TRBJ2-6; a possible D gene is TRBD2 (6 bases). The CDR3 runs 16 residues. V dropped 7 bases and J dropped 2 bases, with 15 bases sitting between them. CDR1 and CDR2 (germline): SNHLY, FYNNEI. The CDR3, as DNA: TGTGCCAGCACTTGGACTAAAGGGGCTGGGGCCAACGTCCTGACTTTC. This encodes CASTWTKGAGANVLTF.

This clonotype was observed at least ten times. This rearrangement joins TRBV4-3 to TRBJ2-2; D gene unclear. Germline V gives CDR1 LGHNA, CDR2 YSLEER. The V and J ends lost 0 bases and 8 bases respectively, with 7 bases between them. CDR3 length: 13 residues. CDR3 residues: CASSQEALGELFF. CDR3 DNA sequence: TGCGCCAGCAGCCAAGAGGCCTTGGGGGAGCTGTTTTTT.

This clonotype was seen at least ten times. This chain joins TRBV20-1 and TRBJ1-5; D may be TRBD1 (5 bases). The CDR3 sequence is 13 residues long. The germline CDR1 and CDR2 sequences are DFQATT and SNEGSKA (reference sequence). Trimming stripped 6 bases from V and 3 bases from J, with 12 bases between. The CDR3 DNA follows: TGCAGTGCAATGAGGGGATTCAATCAGCCCCAGCATTTT. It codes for CSAMRGFNQPQHF.

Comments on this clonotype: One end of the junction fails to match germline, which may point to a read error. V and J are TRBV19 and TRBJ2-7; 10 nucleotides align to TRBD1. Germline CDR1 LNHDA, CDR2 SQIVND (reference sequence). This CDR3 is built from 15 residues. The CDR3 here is CASSSGTGASYEQYF. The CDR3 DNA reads TGTGCCAGTAGTTCCGGGACAGGGGCCTCCTACGAGCAGTACTTT.

In DNA, the CDR3 is TGTGCCAGCCGAGTGGCGGGAGTCACAGATACGCAGTATTTT. As protein: CASRVAGVTDTQYF. J is TRBJ2-3 and V is TRBV19; TRBD2 agrees at 7 bases. CDR1 and CDR2 (germline): LNHDA, SQIVND (reference sequence). Germline trimming cut 9 bases from V and 2 bases from J; bases unmatched to any gene: 8. The CDR3 totals 14 residues.

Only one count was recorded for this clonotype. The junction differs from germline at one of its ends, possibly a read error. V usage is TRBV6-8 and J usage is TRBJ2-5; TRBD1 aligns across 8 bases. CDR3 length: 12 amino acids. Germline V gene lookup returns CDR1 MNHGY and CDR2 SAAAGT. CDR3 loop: CSSAGGLQTQYF. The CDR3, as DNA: TGTTCCAGTGCAGGGGGCCTTCAGACCCAGTACTTC.

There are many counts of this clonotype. CDR3: CSAPKGQSSTDTQYF. CDR3 DNA sequence: TGCAGTGCCCCAAAGGGACAGTCTAGCACAGATACGCAGTATTTT. The chain employs TRBV20-1 and TRBJ2-3; 7 bases align to TRBD1. The V and J ends lost 6 bases and 0 bases, in that order; junction bases with no gene match: 9. The CDR3 runs 15 residues. In germline, CDR1 is DFQATT, CDR2 SNEGSKA (reference sequence).

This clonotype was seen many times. CDR3 amino acids: CASSSKGTGENNEQFF. The DNA for the CDR3 is TGTGCCAGCAGCTCCAAAGGGACAGGGGAAAACAATGAGCAGTTCTTC. This chain connects TRBV7-2 to TRBJ2-1, with 10 positions matching TRBD1. CDR1 SGHTA and CDR2 FQGNSA come from the germline V gene. The trim removed 4 bases at V and 5 bases at J, leaving 8 bases unmatched. The CDR3 is made up of 16 amino acids.

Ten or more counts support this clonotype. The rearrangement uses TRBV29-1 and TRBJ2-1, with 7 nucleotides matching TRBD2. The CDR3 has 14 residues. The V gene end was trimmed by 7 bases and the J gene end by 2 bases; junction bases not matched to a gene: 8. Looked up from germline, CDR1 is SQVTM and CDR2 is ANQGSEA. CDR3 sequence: CSATAGRTYNEQFF. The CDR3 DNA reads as TGCAGCGCTACAGCGGGGCGAACCTACAATGAGCAGTTCTTC.

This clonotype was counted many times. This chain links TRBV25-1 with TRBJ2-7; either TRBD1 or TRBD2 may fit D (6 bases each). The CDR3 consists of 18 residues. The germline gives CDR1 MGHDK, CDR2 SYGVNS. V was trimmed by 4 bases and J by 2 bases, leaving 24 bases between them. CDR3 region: CASSGERGFSGLTYEQYF. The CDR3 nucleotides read TGTGCCAGCAGTGGGGAGAGGGGGTTTAGCGGCCTCACCTACGAGCAGTACTTC.

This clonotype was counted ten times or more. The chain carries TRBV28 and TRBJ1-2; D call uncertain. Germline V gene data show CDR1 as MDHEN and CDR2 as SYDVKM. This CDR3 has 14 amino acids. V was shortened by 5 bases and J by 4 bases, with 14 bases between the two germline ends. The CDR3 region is CASSPGLGSYGYTF. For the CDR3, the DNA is TGTGCCAGCAGTCCCGGATTAGGGTCCTATGGCTACACCTTC.

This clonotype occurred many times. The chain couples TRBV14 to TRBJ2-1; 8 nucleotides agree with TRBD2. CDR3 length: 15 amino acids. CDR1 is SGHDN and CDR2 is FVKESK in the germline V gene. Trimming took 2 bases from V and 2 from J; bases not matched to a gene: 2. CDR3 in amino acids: CASSQRGGTYNEQFF. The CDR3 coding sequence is TGTGCCAGCAGCCAACGCGGGGGGACCTACAATGAGCAGTTCTTC.

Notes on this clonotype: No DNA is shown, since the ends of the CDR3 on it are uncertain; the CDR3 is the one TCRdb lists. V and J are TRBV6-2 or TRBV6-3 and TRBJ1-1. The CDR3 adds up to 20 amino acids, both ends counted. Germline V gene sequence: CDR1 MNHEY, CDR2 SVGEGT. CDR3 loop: CASSFYICSAHEGMNTEAFF.

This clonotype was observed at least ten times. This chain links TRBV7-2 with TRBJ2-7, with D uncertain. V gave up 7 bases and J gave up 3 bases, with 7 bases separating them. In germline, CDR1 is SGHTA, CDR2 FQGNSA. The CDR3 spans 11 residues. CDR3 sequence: CASTGYYEQYF. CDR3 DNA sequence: TGTGCCAGCACCGGTTACTACGAGCAGTACTTC. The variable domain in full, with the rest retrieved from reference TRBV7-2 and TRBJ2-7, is GAGVSQSPSNKVTEKGKDVELRCDPISGHTALYWYRQSLGQGLEFLIYFQGNSAPDKSGLPSDRFSAERTGGSVSTLTIQRTQQEDSAVYLCASTGYYEQYFGPGTRLTVT.

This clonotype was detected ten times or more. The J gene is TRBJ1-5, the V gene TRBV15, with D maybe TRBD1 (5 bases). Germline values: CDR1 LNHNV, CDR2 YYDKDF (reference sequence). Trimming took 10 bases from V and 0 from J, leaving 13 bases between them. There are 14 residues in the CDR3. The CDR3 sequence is CASKAGYSNQPQHF. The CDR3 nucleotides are TGTGCCAGCAAGGCAGGGTATAGCAATCAGCCCCAGCATTTT.

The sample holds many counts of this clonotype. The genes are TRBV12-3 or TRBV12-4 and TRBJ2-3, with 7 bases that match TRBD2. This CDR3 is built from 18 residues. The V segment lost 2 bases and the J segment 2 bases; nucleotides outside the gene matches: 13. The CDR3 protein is CASSLRGRGRAHTDTQYF. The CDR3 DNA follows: TGTGCCAGCAGTTTAAGGGGTCGCGGGAGAGCGCACACAGATACGCAGTATTTT.

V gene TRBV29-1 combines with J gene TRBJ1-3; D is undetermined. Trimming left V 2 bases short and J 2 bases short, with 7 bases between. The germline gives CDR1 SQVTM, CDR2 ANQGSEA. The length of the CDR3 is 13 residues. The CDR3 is CSVERGTGNTIYF. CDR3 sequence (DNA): TGCAGCGTTGAACGTGGGACTGGAAACACCATATATTTT.

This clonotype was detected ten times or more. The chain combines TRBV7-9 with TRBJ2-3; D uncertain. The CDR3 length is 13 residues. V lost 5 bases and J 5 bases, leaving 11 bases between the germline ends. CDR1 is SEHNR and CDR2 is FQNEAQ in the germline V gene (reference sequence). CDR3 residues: CASSRSKIDTQYF. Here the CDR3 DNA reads TGTGCCAGCAGCCGCAGTAAGATAGATACGCAGTATTTT.

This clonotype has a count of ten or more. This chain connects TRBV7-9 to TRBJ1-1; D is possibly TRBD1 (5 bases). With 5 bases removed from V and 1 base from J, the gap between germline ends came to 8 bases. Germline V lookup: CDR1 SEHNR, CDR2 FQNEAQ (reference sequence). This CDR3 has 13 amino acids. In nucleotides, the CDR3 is TGTGCCAGCAGCGGGGCGCAGAACACTGAAGCTTTCTTT. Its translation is CASSGAQNTEAFF.

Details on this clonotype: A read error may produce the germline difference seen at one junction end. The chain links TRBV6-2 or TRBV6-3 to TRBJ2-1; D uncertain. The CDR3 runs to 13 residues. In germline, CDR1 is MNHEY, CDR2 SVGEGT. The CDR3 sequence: CASALGQLNEQCF. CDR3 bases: TGTGCCAGTGCACTGGGCCAGTTGAATGAGCAGTGCTTC.

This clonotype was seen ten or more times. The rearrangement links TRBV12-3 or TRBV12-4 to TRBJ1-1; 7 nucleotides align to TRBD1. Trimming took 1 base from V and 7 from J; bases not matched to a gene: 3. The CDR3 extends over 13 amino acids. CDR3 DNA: TGTGCCAGCAGTTTAGGGACAGGAGGTGAAGCTTTCTTT. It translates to CASSLGTGGEAFF.